This TCR beta chain was recorded in a study of T cells in Graves' hyperthyroidism and ophthalmopathy (dated by TCRdb to the late 2010s). Study-wide context: To identify distinguishing TCR V-J signatures, a discovery cohort of around 100 patients was used, comprising roughly 45 with Graves' ophthalmopathy and 57 with stable Graves' hyperthyroidism. Whether ophthalmopathy could be predicted prospectively was tested in an independent validation cohort made up of 18 to 20 hyperthyroidism patients plus 17 patients who later progressed to ophthalmopathy. The approximately 98 discovery patients were randomly divided into training and test sets at a 7:3 ratio. The study also compared thyroid tissue and blood T-cell repertoires from about six Graves' hyperthyroidism patients. After sampling, hyperthyroidism patients received methimazole starting at 30 mg daily, and ophthalmopathy patients received high-dose intravenous methylprednisolone. The paper describes TCR Vbeta CDR3 sequencing of 130 to 150 peripheral blood samples, made up of 43 ophthalmopathy patients, approximately 73 hyperthyroidism patients and roughly 17 progressor patients. Here is what the overall study found, with its caveats: No statistical method was used to set the sample size in advance, and investigators knew the group allocation. In validation, the model predicted progression to ophthalmopathy a median of 6.5 months before onset, with roughly 70% sensitivity and nearly 75% specificity. A 13 V-J signature model separated ophthalmopathy from stable hyperthyroidism, with 87.88% sensitivity and roughly 84% specificity in cross-validation and 80%/75% in testing. Blood samples also contained most of the expanded thyroid clonotypes (frequency above 0.001), which suggests that blood repertoires may reflect thyroid immune responses.

Graves' hyperthyroidism was defined as stable when no progression to ophthalmopathy occurred over 18 months of follow-up. Hyperthyroidism patients were newly diagnosed, had a disease duration of under 2 months, and were aged 18 to 65 years. Patients with uncontrolled infections, other autoimmune diseases, pregnancy or lactation were excluded. Diagnoses were based on clinical symptoms, serum thyroxine and TRAb, thyroid ultrasound and orbital computed tomography. Total RNA was extracted using Trizol reagent, and RNA quality was assessed on an Agilent 2100 Bioanalyzer. Of note for this clonotype: Which antigen it targets is not known. A much bigger clone sits one base away, suggesting this may be a read error.

Based on the germline V gene, the CDR1 and CDR2 sequences are ENHRY and SYGVKD. Reading from cysteine to phenylalanine, the CDR3 counts 13 amino acids. The CDR3 DNA has 39 bases and is translated from base 1. The V and J ends are trimmed by 6 bases and 7 bases, leaving 15 bases between them. The TCR beta CDR3 regions were amplified from RNA transcripts. A first-round RT-PCR of the TCR CDR3 used the HTBI primer set with the Qiagen OneStep RT-PCR kit. A second multiplex PCR round built the libraries, followed by size selection and purification. The libraries were sequenced on an Illumina HiSeq2000 using paired-end 100 bp reads. In the source study's methods: SOAPnuke was used to process the raw data, throwing out any read that contained adapters or uncalled bases, had a mean Phred below 15, or lacked an exact constant-primer or identifier match. High-quality paired reads were merged using COPE v1.2.5, and each unique nucleotide sequence was defined as a clonotype. MiTCR v1.1 was used to align clonotypes to the IMGT TRBV, TRBD and TRBJ reference segments. Only V-J combinations with frequency above 0.0001, covering about 99% of repertoires, were analysed. A TCS score was defined as the ratio of F50 (clonal expansion) to E x V (chaos), with BLOSUM62-based TCRdist applied between CDR3 peptides within each V-J. Welch's t-statistics and random forest reduced 450 to 600 V-J features to 10 to 15, which were used in a naive Bayes classifier (R e1071). TCRdb reprocessed the public reads (quality trimming at Q25 with fastp, clone calling with MiXCR) and kept in-frame beta chains. Each entry is one CDR3 protein sequence, shown with its most common DNA and genes. What appears here as the V and J calls and clone size reflects TCRdb's work, not the paper's. The sample table shows hundreds of thousands of distinct CDR3 sequences, and more than 45% are seen once. Roughly 8.2% of the sample goes to the ten largest clones.

Sample: peripheral blood or thyroid tissue (not recorded which). The V and J genes are TRBV10-3 and TRBJ1-1; a weak D assignment points to TRBD1 (6 bases agree). The clonotype comes from a woman in her late teens or twenties with Graves' hyperthyroidism. Donor details come from another sample of the same person, matched by shared clones. CDR3 sequence: CAIRTKGGDEAFF. The nucleotide sequence is TGTGCCATCAGGACTAAGGGGGGTGATGAAGCTTTCTTT.